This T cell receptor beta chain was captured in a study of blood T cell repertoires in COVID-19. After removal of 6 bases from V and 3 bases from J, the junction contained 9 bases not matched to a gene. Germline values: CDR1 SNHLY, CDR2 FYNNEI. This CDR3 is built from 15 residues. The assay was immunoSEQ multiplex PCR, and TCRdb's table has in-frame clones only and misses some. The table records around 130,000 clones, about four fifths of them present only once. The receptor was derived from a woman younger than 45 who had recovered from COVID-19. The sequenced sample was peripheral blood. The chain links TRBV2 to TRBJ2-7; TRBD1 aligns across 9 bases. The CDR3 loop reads CASSPGQGRSYEQYF. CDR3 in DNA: TGTGCCAGCAGCCCGGGACAGGGTAGGAGCTACGAGCAGTACTTC.